Sequencing of this TCR beta chain was carried out in a study of T cell responses to AZD1222 COVID-19 vaccine. Regarding the study as a whole: Spike-spanning, vaccine-associated CD4 TCRs were dominant at 160-218 and 743-854. Donor demographics were predominantly white British with a female majority; clonal diversity may be underestimated. Just five or six AZD1222 recipients were seropositive at baseline.

Assay: immunoSEQ multiplex PCR; the TCRdb copy retains only in-frame clones and omits some. Seen here are about 210,000 clones, 94% observed once, and the top ten hold approximately 1.7%. V lost 6 bases, J lost 6 bases, and 11 bases lay in between. The CDR3 spans 13 residues. The V gene's germline CDR1 is SGHDN and CDR2 FVKESK. With respect to this clone: Antigen unknown.

The sequence derives from an adult who received the MenACWY meningococcal vaccine as a control. The V gene is TRBV14, the J gene TRBJ2-2; possibly TRBD1 for D (5 bases). The material was peripheral blood, obtained 28 days after the second dose of the MenACWY control vaccine. The CDR3 here is CASRDQGAGELFF. Here the CDR3 DNA reads TGTGCCAGCAGGGACCAAGGGGCCGGGGAGCTGTTTTTT.